Each of the 5 T cell receptor beta chains below was sequenced from the same sample in a study of CXCR3-negative and CXCR3-positive naive CD8 T cells. The study made its TRB cDNA libraries by 5' RACE, adding UMI labels. TCRdb derives one entry per CDR3 protein from the 5' RACE reads, leaving out DNA. The repertoire shows around 47,000 distinct CDR3 sequences; the top ten hold roughly 14%. Sequenced: memory CD8+ T cells from blood. These receptors were taken from a human donor in good health. Some clones in this sample may be carry-over from other donors' samples.

CDR3 amino acids: CASSPRGLHSYNEQFF. The chain recombines TRBV23-1 with TRBJ2-1; TCRdb gives TRBD2 as the D gene, but with no DNA this cannot be confirmed. TRBV23-1 is flagged as an ORF with uncertain function. CDR3 size: 16 residues.

The CDR3 region is CASSSGLQSTDTQYF. J is TRBJ2-3 and V is TRBV9; TCRdb selects TRBD2, and the lack of DNA leaves this call unchecked. The CDR3 runs 15 residues. Per germline, CDR1 SGDLS and CDR2 YYNGEE.

V usage is TRBV20-1 and J usage is TRBJ2-7; TCRdb selects TRBD2, and the lack of DNA leaves this call unchecked. This CDR3 contains 14 residues. CDR1 is DFQATT and CDR2 is SNEGSKA in the germline V gene (reference sequence). The CDR3 protein is CSAGSGTRPYEQYF.

The rearrangement joins TRBV6-1 to TRBJ1-1; lacking DNA, the TRBD1 call made by TCRdb goes unchecked. Germline V gene data show CDR1 as MNHNS and CDR2 as SASEGT. This CDR3 has 15 amino acids. CDR3: CASSEDEVRGTEAFF.

The rearrangement joins TRBV6-2 or TRBV6-3 to TRBJ2-3; checking the TCRdb D call of TRBD1 is not possible without DNA. CDR1 MNHEY and CDR2 SVGEGT come from the germline V gene. The CDR3 has 16 amino acids. The CDR3 region is CASRPTGALSTDTQYF.